The text below deals with one T cell receptor (beta chain). The antigen remains unidentified. The CDR3 covers 15 residues. Germline trimming cut 6 bases from V and 0 bases from J; bases unmatched to any gene: 3. Germline loops: CDR1 MNHEY, CDR2 SMNVEV (reference sequence). The source of the sample is a study of T cells in localized non-small cell lung cancer. General observations from the study: Appearances in adjacent lung were noted for a median roughly 58 of the top 100 tumor clones. Increased T cell density in blood showed an association with longer overall survival. Only one tumor region went through sequencing, so heterogeneity may still be there.

Produced via immunoSEQ multiplex PCR; TCRdb's table is partial and in-frame only. The sample yields roughly 86,000 clones, roughly 86% seen once. The source was peripheral blood, collected before any cancer treatment. The chain is built from TRBV27 and TRBJ2-3; the match to TRBD2 covers 10 bases. The sequence derives from a man aged 35 to 69 with stage I lung adenocarcinoma. CDR3 protein: CASSQLAGSTDTQYF. CDR3 in DNA: TGTGCCAGCAGCCAACTAGCGGGAAGCACAGATACGCAGTATTTT.